The TCR beta chain described here comes from a study of T-cell memory formation after mild COVID-19. Study-wide background: TCR clusters mostly belonged to single donors. Findings of the study overall: Pre-infection memory held some responding clones, suggesting pre-existing cross-reactive T cells responded. Second-wave clones reaching peak frequency on day 37 lacked confirmed SARS-CoV-2 specificity.

TCRdb processed the 5' RACE reads anew with MiXCR; each CDR3 protein has one entry. The data contain 190,000 or so distinct CDR3 sequences, roughly 30% of them seen just once; the ten biggest clones take up approximately 10%. The CDR3 loop spans 13 amino acids. Germline CDR1 and CDR2: MNHNY and SVGAGI (reference sequence). The V gene lost 7 bases and the J gene lost 2 bases, with 12 bases spanning the gap. This clonotype showed up just once. Its target is not known. Sequencing was performed on PBMCs or a T cell subset sorted from them (not recorded which). The receptor was derived from an adult woman who had mild COVID-19 (a few samples of this study predate the infection). Cell type and time point are not known. This chain connects TRBV6-6 to TRBJ2-7; D remains unclear. The CDR3 DNA reads TGTGCCAGCACCGAACACTCGACCTACGAGCAGTACTTC. Its protein product is CASTEHSTYEQYF.